This T cell receptor (beta chain) is drawn from a study of blood T cell repertoires in COVID-19. This CDR3 comprises 14 residues. Germline values: CDR1 MGHRA, CDR2 YSYEKL. After removal of 2 bases from V and 6 bases from J, the junction contained 6 bases not matched to a gene. Sequencing was performed with immunoSEQ multiplex PCR; in TCRdb, only in-frame clones are kept and a portion is missing. The repertoire holds about 290,000 clones, with about 90% as singletons. What was sequenced was peripheral blood. The chain combines TRBV4-1 with TRBJ1-2; 7 bases line up with TRBD1. This TCR came from a young woman with COVID-19, enrolled during active disease. CDR3: CASSQPGQKDGYTF. CDR3 sequence (DNA): TGCGCCAGCAGCCAACCGGGACAGAAGGATGGCTACACCTTC.